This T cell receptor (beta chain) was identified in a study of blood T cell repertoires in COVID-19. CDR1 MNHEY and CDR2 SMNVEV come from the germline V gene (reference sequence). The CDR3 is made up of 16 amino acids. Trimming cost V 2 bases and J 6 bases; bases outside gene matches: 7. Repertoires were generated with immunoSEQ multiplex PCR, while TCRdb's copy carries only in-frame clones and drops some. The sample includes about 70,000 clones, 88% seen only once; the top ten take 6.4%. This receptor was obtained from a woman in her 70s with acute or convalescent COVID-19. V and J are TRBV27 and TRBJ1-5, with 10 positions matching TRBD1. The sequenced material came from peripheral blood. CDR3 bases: TGTGCCAGCAGTTTACAATGGACAGGGGGACGTCAGCCCCAGCATTTT. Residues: CASSLQWTGGRQPQHF.